This T cell receptor (beta chain) came from a study of response to subunit inactivated influenza vaccine. This clonotype was picked up many times. The antigen remains undetermined. General observations from the study: Authors suggested few new T cells are recruited by each seasonal influenza vaccination.

TCRdb independently ran MiXCR on the RT-PCR reads; one entry per CDR3 protein. In the table there are around 180,000 distinct CDR3 sequences, approximately 8.7% of which are singletons. The junction had 3 bases not matched to a gene; V was cut back by 2 bases and J by 0 bases. The CDR3 runs 15 residues. CDR1 SGHTA and CDR2 FQGTGA come from the germline V gene. The sequence was obtained from a man aged 45-65 years who received an inactivated influenza vaccine. The chain employs TRBV7-3 and TRBJ1-1, with 7 nucleotides matching TRBD1. This specimen was non-naive T cells sorted from PBMCs, taken on the day of vaccination. The CDR3: CASSLEGQLNTEAFF. Here the CDR3 DNA reads TGTGCCAGCAGCTTAGAGGGACAGCTGAACACTGAAGCTTTCTTT.